This T cell receptor beta chain derives from a study of blood T cell repertoires in COVID-19. The germline CDR1 and CDR2 sequences are SGHTS and YDEGEE. Unmatched junction bases numbered 5, after V lost 3 bases and J lost 4 bases. The CDR3 length is 14 residues. This table comes from immunoSEQ multiplex PCR, and its TCRdb copy is limited to in-frame clones, with some not included. The data hold 350,000 to 400,000 clones, with 90% to 95% observed a single time. The receptor comes from a woman in her thirties or forties who had been exposed to COVID-19. Sequencing was performed on PBMCs or T cells enriched from blood (not recorded which). V usage is TRBV5-8 and J usage is TRBJ1-1; TRBD1 matches at 8 bases. CDR3 DNA sequence: TGTGCCAGCAGCTGGGGACAGGCTGGCACTGAAGCTTTCTTT. Residues: CASSWGQAGTEAFF.